The clone carrying this TCR beta chain was counted at least ten times. The ends were cut back, 7 bases at V and 3 bases at J, with 21 bases in the middle. CDR3 size: 16 residues. The germline gives CDR1 MNHEY, CDR2 SVGEGT. From the 5' RACE reads, TCRdb called clonotypes with MiXCR, one entry per CDR3 protein. Of some 7,000 distinct CDR3 sequences listed, around 6.3% are singletons. The data derive from a study of spatial heterogeneity in lung cancer. Study summary: Detected beta-chain sequences consistently exceeded alpha-chain sequences.

Time point defined: sample taken at primary tumor resection. No cell sorting; template was whole RNA from tumor, lung tissue or PBMC. The chain has TRBV6-2 or TRBV6-3 and TRBJ1-2, with D tentatively TRBD1 (6 bases). The TCR was taken from a male donor with early-stage non-small cell lung cancer. Material: PBMCs, obtained at surgery. Written as DNA, the CDR3 is TGTGCCAGCACTACTCCAAACAGGGCCCTAGACTATGGCTACACCTTC. It codes for CASTTPNRALDYGYTF.